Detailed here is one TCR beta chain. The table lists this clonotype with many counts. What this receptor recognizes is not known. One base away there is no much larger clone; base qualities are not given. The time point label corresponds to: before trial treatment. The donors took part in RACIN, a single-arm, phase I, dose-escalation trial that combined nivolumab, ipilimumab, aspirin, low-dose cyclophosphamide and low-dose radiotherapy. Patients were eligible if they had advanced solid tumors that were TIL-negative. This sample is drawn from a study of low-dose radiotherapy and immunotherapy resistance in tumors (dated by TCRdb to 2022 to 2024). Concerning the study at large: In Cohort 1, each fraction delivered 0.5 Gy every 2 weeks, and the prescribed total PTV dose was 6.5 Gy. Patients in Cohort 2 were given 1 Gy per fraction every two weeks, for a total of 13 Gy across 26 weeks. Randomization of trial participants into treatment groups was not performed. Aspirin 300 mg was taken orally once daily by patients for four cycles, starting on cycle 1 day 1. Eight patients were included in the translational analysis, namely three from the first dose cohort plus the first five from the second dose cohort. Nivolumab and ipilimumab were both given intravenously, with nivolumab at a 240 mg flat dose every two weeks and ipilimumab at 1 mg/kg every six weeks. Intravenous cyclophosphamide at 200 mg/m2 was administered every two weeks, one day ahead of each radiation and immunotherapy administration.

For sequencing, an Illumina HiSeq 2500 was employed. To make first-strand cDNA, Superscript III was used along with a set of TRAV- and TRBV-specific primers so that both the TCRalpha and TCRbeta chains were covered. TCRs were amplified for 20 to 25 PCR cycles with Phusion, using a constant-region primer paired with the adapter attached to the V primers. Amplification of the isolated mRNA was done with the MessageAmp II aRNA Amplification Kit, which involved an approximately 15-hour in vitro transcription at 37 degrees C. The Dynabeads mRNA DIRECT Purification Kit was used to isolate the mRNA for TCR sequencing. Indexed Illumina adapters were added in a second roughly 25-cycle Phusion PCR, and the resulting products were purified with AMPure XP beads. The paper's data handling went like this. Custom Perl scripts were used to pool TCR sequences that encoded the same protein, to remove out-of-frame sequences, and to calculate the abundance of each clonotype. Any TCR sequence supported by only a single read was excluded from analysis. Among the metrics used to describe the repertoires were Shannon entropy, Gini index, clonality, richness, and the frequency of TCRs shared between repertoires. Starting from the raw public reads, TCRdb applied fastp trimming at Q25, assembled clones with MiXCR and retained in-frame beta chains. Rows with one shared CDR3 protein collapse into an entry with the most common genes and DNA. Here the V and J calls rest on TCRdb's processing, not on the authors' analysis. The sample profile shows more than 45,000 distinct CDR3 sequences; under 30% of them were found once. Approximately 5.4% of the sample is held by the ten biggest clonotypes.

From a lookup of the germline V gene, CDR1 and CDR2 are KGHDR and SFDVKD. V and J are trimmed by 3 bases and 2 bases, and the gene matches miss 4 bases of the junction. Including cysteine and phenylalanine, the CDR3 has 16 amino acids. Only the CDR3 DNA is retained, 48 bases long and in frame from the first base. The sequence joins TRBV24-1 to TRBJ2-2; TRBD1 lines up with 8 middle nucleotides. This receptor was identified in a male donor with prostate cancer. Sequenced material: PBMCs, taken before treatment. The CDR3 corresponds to CATSDPGTGNTGELFF. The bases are TGTGCCACCAGTGATCCCGGGACAGGAAACACCGGGGAGCTGTTTTTT.